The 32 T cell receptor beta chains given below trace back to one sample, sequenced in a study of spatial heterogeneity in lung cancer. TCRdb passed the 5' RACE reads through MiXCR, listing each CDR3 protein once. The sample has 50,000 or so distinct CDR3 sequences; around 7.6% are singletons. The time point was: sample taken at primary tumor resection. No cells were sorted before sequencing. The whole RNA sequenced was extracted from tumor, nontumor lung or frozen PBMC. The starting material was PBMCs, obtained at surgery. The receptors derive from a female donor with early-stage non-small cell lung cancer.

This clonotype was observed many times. This chain's CDR3 is CAISDLRPGPLARTDTQYF. CDR3 coding DNA: TGTGCCATCAGTGACCTTAGACCGGGACCGCTAGCAAGGACAGATACGCAGTATTTT. The gene calls are TRBV10-3 and TRBJ2-3, with D perhaps TRBD1 or TRBD2 (5 bases each). V gave up 3 bases and J gave up 3 bases, with 25 bases separating them. The germline CDR1 and CDR2 sequences are ENHRY and SYGVKD. The CDR3 consists of 19 residues.

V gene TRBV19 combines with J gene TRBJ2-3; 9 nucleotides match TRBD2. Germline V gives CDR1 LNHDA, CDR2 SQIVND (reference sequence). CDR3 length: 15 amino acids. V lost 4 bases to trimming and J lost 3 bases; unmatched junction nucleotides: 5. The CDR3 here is CASSRGAGGTDTQYF. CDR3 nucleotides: TGTGCCAGTAGTAGGGGGGCGGGAGGGACAGATACGCAGTATTTT.

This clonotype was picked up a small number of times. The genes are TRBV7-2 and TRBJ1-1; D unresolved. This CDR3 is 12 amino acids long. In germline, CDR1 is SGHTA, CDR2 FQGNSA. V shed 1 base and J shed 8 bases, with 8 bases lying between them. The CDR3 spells CASSLGVREAFF. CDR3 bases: TGTGCCAGCAGCTTAGGCGTCAGGGAAGCTTTCTTT. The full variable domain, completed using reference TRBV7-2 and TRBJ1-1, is GAGVSQSPSNKVTEKGKDVELRCDPISGHTALYWYRQSLGQGLEFLIYFQGNSAPDKSGLPSDRFSAERTGGSVSTLTIQRTQQEDSAVYLCASSLGVREAFFGQGTRLTVV.

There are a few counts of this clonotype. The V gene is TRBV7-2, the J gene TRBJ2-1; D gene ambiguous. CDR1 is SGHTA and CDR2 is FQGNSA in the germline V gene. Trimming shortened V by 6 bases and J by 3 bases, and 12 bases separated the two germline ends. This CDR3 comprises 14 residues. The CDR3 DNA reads TGTGCCAGCAGGACGGTTTTGGGCTACAATGAGCAGTTCTTC. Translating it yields CASRTVLGYNEQFF.

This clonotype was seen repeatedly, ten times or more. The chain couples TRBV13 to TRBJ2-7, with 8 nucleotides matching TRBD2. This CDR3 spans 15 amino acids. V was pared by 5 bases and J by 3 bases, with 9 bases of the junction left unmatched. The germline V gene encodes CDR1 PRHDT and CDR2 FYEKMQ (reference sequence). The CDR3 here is CASSLYGTRVYEQYF. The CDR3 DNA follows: TGTGCCAGCAGCCTGTATGGGACTAGGGTCTACGAGCAGTACTTC.

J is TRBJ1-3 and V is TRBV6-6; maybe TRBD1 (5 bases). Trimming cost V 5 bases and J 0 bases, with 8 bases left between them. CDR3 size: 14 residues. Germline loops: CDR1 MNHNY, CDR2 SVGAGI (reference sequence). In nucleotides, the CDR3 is TGTGCCAGCAGTCCGGACAACTCTGGAAACACCATATATTTT. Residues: CASSPDNSGNTIYF.

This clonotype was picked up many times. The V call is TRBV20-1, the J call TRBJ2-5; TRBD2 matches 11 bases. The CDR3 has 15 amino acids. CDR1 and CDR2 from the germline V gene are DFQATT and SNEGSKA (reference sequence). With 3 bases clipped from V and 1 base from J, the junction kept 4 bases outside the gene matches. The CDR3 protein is CSASRLAGLQETQYF. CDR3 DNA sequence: TGCAGTGCTAGTAGACTAGCGGGGCTCCAAGAGACCCAGTACTTC.

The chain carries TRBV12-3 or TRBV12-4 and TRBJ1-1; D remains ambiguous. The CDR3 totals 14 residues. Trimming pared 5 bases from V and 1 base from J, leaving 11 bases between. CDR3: CASSTRVENTEAFF. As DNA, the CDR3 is TGTGCCAGCAGTACCCGGGTCGAGAACACTGAAGCTTTCTTT.

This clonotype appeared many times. The CDR3 region is CASSLTAGQRRNTEAFF. The CDR3 DNA follows: TGTGCCAGCAGTCTCACTGCAGGGCAGCGGAGGAACACTGAAGCTTTCTTT. The rearrangement joins TRBV7-2 to TRBJ1-1; a weak D match, TRBD1 (5 bases). Trimming pared 6 bases from V and 1 base from J, leaving 21 bases between. The germline V gene has CDR1 SGHTA and CDR2 FQGNSA. The CDR3 sequence is 17 residues long.

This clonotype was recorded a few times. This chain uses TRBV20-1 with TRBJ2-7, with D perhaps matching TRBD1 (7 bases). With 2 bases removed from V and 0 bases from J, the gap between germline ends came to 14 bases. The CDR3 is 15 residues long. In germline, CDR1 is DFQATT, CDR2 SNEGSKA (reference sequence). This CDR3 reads CSARRGQGGSYEQYF. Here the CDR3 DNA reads TGCAGTGCTAGAAGAGGCCAGGGGGGCTCCTACGAGCAGTACTTC.

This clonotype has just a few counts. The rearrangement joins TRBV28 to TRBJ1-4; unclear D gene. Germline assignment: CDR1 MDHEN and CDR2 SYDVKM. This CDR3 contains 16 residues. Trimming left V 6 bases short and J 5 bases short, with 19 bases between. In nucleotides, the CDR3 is TGTGCCAGCAGCCAACCGGAGACCTCATGGAATGAAAAACTGTTTTTT. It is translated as CASSQPETSWNEKLFF.

DNA of the CDR3: TGTGCCAGCAGCTTCGGCTGGAACACTGAAGCTTTCTTT. This translates into CASSFGWNTEAFF. This chain links TRBV7-9 with TRBJ1-1, with unresolved D. Germline assignment: CDR1 SEHNR and CDR2 FQNEAQ (reference sequence). The ends were cut back, 3 bases at V and 1 base at J, with 6 bases in the middle. The CDR3 length is 13 residues.

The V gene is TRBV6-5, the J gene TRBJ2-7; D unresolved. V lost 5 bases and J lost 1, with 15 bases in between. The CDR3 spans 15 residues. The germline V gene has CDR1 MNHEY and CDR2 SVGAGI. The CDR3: CASSPSWEGSYEQYF. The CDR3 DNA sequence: TGTGCCAGCAGTCCCTCCTGGGAAGGGTCCTACGAGCAGTACTTC.

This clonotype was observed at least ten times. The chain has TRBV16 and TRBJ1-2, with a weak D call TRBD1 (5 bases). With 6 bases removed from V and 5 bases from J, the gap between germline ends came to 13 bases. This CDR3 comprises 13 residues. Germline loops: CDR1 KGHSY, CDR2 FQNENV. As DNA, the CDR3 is TGTGCCAGCAGTCGACAGACCGTATATGGCTACACCTTC. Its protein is CASSRQTVYGYTF.

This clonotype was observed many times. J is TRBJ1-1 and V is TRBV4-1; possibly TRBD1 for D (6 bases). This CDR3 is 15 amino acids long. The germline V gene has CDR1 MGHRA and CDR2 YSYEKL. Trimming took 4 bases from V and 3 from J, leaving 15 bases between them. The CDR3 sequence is CASSPLQGEYTEAFF. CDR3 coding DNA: TGCGCCAGCAGCCCTTTACAGGGAGAGTACACTGAAGCTTTCTTT.

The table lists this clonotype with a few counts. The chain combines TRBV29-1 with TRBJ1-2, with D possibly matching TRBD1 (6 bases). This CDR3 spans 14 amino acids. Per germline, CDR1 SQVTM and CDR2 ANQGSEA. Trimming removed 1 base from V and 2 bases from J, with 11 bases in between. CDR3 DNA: TGCAGCGTTGAAGGGGGGGACACCAACTATGGCTACACCTTC. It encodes CSVEGGDTNYGYTF.

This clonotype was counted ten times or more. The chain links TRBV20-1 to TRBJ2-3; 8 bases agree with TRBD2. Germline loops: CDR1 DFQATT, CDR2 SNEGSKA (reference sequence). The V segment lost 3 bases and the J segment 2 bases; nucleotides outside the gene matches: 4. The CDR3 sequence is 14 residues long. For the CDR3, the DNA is TGCAGTGCTAGGGGGACTAGAACCACAGATACGCAGTATTTT. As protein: CSARGTRTTDTQYF.

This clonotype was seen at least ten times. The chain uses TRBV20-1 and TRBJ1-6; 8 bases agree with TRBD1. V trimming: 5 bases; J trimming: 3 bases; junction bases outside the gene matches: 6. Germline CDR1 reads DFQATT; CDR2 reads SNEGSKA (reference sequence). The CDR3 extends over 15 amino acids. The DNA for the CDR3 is TGCAGTGCTCGGACAGGGAATATCTATAATTCACCCCTCCACTTT. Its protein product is CSARTGNIYNSPLHF.

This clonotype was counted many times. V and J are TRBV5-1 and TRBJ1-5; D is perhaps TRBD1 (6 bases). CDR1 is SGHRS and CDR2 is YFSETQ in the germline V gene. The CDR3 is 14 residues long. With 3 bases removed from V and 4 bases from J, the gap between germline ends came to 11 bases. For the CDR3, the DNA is TGCGCCAGCAGCTCACAGGGAGGAAATCAGCCCCAGCATTTT. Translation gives CASSSQGGNQPQHF.

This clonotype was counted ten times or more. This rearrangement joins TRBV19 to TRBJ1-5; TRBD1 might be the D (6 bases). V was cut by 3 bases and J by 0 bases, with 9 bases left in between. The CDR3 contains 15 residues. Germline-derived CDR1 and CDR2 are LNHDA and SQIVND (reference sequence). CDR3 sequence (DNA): TGTGCCAGTAGTATGAGGGGGTCTAGCAATCAGCCCCAGCATTTT. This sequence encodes CASSMRGSSNQPQHF.

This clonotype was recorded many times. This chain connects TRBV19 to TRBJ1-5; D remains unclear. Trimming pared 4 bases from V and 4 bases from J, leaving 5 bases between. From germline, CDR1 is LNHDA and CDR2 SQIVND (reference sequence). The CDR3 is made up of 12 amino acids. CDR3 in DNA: TGTGCCAGTAGTAGCTTTAATCAGCCCCAGCATTTT. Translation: CASSSFNQPQHF.

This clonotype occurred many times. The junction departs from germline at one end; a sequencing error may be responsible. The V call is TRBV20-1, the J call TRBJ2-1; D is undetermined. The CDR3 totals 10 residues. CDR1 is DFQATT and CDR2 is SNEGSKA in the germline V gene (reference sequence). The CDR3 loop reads CSAIGPPLVF. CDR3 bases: TGCAGTGCTATTGGCCCGCCCCTTGTCTTC.

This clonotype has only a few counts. The CDR3: CASSIVSRGNQPQHF. The CDR3 DNA reads as TGTGCCAGTAGTATAGTCAGTAGGGGCAATCAGCCCCAGCATTTT. The chain is built from TRBV19 and TRBJ1-5; D ambiguous. V dropped 1 base and J dropped 2 bases, with 9 bases sitting between them. CDR3 size: 15 residues. Germline V gene lookup returns CDR1 LNHDA and CDR2 SQIVND (reference sequence).

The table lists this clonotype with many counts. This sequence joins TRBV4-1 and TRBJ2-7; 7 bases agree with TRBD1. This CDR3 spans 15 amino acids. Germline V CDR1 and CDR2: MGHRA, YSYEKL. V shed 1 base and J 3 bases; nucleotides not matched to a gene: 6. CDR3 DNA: TGCGCCAGCAGCCAAGTGGCAGGGGGAAGCTACGAGCAGTACTTC. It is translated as CASSQVAGGSYEQYF.

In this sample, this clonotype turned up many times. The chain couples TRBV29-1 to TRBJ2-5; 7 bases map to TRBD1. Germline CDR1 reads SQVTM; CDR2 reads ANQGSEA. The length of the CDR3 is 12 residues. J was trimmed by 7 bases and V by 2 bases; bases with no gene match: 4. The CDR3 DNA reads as TGCAGCGTTGAACGGACAGGAGCGACCCAGTACTTC. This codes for CSVERTGATQYF.

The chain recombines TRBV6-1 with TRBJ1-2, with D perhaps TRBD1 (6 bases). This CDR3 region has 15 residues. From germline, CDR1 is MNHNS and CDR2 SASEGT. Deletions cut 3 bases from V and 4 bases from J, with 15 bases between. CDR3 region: CASSEGRGAFYGYTF. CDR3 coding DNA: TGTGCCAGCAGTGAGGGACGGGGGGCTTTCTATGGCTACACCTTC.

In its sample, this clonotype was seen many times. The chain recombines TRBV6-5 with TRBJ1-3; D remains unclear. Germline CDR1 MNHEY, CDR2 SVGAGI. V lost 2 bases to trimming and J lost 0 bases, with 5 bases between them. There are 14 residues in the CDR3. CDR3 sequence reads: CASSYGRSGNTIYF. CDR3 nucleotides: TGTGCCAGCAGTTACGGCCGCTCTGGAAACACCATATATTTT.

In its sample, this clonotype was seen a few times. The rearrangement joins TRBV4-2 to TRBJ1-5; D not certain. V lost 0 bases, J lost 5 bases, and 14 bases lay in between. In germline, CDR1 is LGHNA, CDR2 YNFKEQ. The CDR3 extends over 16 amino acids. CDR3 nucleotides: TGTGCCAGCAGCCAAGATTCTTGGGCGACGGATCAGCCCCAGCATTTT. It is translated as CASSQDSWATDQPQHF.

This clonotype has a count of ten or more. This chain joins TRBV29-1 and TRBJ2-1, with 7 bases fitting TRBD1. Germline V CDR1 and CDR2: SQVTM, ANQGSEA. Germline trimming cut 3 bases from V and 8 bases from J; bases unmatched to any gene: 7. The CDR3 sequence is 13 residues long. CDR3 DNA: TGCAGCGTTGATAGACAGGGTCTCTATGAGCAGTTCTTC. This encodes CSVDRQGLYEQFF.

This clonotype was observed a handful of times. CDR3 amino acids: CASSPGGAGIRSPLHF. The CDR3, as DNA: TGTGCCAGCAGCCCAGGGGGCGCGGGAATTCGATCACCCCTCCACTTT. V usage is TRBV28 and J usage is TRBJ1-6; 8 nucleotides align to TRBD1. This CDR3 spans 16 amino acids. The ends lost 6 bases at V and 10 bases at J; junction bases unmatched: 14. The germline V gene has CDR1 MDHEN and CDR2 SYDVKM.

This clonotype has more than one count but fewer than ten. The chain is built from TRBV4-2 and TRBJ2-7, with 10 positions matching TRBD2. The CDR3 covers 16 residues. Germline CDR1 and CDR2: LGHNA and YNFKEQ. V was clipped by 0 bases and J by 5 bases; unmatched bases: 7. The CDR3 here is CASSQDTSGASNEQYF. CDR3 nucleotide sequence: TGTGCCAGCAGCCAAGACACTAGCGGGGCTTCTAACGAGCAGTACTTC.

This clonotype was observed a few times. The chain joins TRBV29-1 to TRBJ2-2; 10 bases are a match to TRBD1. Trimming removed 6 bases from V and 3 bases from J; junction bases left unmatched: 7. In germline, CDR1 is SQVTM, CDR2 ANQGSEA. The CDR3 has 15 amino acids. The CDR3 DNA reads TGCAGCGTCAGACAGGGGGCACGGGACACCGGGGAGCTGTTTTTT. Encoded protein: CSVRQGARDTGELFF.